The TCR beta chain under discussion was sequenced for a study of T-cell memory formation after mild COVID-19. The V gene's germline CDR1 is SGHTA and CDR2 FQGTGA. CDR3 length: 14 amino acids. Trimming took 5 bases from V and 4 from J; bases not matched to a gene: 6. Study-level findings and limits: While clones contracting from day 15 to 85 were balanced between CD4 and CD8, later expanders leaned CD4+. Researchers found some responding clones in pre-infection memory, a sign that cross-reactive memory joined. SARS-CoV-2 specificity was not confirmed for second-wave clones peaking on day 37.

This clonotype was found a few times. Its antigen is not known. Using constant-segment primers, 5'RACE produced TCR alpha and TCR beta cDNA libraries carrying sample barcodes and UMIs. Using its own MiXCR run on the 5' RACE reads, TCRdb lists one record per CDR3 protein. The table includes 540,000 or so distinct CDR3 sequences, over 20% detected once. J is TRBJ2-5 and V is TRBV7-3, with 8 bases fitting TRBD2. This TCR derives from an adult woman who had mild COVID-19 (a few samples of this study predate the infection). Cell type and time point are not known. Input material: PBMCs or a T cell subset sorted from them (not recorded which). The CDR3 sequence is CASSLPLAGETQYF. The CDR3 DNA sequence: TGTGCCAGCAGCCTCCCCCTAGCGGGAGAGACCCAGTACTTC.